Listed here are 12 T cell receptor beta chains from one sample, sequenced in a study of blood T cell repertoires in COVID-19 (TCRdb year 2020). Receptor amplification or capture employed the immunoSEQ multiplex PCR assay. What TCRdb holds here is the immuneACCESS table cut down to in-frame rearrangements. Part of the clones is not present; checked against another copy, under half of the missing clones reflect an unresolved V gene, and the others are unexplained. The sample data list about 35,000 clones, and 88% of these were observed just once. 4% to 5% of the sample goes to the ten largest clones. Source material: peripheral blood. The receptors derive from a woman between 65 and 79 years old with active COVID-19.

V usage is TRBV18 and J usage is TRBJ2-7; 8 nucleotides line up with TRBD2. Germline V gene data show CDR1 as KGHSH and CDR2 as LQKENI. Losses at the gene ends were 5 bases for V and 2 bases for J; bases not matched to a gene: 8. CDR3 size: 15 residues. CDR3 residues: CASSKEERGPYEQYF. CDR3 in DNA: TGTGCCAGCTCAAAAGAGGAGCGGGGGCCCTACGAGCAGTACTTC.

The chain uses TRBV20-1 and TRBJ2-4, with 9 bases identical to TRBD2. Germline V gene sequence: CDR1 DFQATT, CDR2 SNEGSKA (reference sequence). The CDR3 has 17 amino acids. J was trimmed by 0 bases and V by 3 bases; bases with no gene match: 9. CDR3 amino acids: CSASGSGGDLAKNIQYF. As DNA, the CDR3 is TGCAGTGCTAGTGGTAGCGGGGGAGACCTAGCCAAAAACATTCAGTACTTC.

V usage is TRBV11-1 and J usage is TRBJ1-1, with 8 positions matching TRBD1. Losses at the gene ends were 5 bases for V and 6 bases for J; bases not matched to a gene: 11. CDR3 length: 15 amino acids. Germline V gene sequence: CDR1 SGHAT, CDR2 FQDESV (reference sequence). CDR3: CASSLRQGRDPEAFF. Written as DNA, the CDR3 is TGTGCCAGCAGCCTCCGACAGGGGAGGGACCCTGAAGCTTTCTTT.

The V and J genes are TRBV7-9 and TRBJ2-7, with unresolved D. CDR3 length: 13 residues. Deletions cut 0 bases from V and 5 bases from J, with 8 bases between. Per germline, CDR1 SEHNR and CDR2 FQNEAQ (reference sequence). The CDR3 reads CASSLAGLHEQYF. The CDR3 DNA reads TGTGCCAGCAGCTTAGCTGGGCTCCACGAGCAGTACTTC.

This chain joins TRBV19 and TRBJ1-5, with TRBD1 identical over 9 bases. Per the germline V gene, CDR1 is LNHDA and CDR2 is SQIVND (reference sequence). Trimming cost V 6 bases and J 6 bases; bases outside gene matches: 9. CDR3 length equals 15 residues. CDR3 DNA sequence: TGTGCCAGTAGGCCCGAAGGGACAGGGATTCAGCCCCAGCATTTT. Its protein is CASRPEGTGIQPQHF.

The CDR3 DNA reads TGCGCCAGCAGCCAAGGACAGGGGAGTGGGAACACTGAAGCTTTCTTT. Translation gives CASSQGQGSGNTEAFF. The chain is built from TRBV5-1 and TRBJ1-1; TRBD1 matches at 9 bases. The CDR3 extends over 16 amino acids. V was pared by 4 bases and J by 1 base, with 8 bases of the junction left unmatched. The germline CDR1 and CDR2 sequences are SGHRS and YFSETQ. The whole variable domain, filled in from reference TRBV5-1 and TRBJ1-1, reads KAGVTQTPRYLIKTRGQQVTLSCSPISGHRSVSWYQQTPGQGLQFLFEYFSETQRNKGNFPGRFSGRQFSNSRSEMNVSTLELGDSALYLCASSQGQGSGNTEAFFGQGTRLTVV.

The chain links TRBV28 to TRBJ1-1; D uncertain. The CDR3 consists of 12 residues. CDR1 is MDHEN, CDR2 SYDVKM, per germline. V lost 7 bases, J lost 0 bases, and 6 bases lay in between. The CDR3 here is CASTAVNTEAFF. The CDR3 bases are TGTGCCAGCACTGCAGTGAACACTGAAGCTTTCTTT.

The rearrangement links TRBV19 to TRBJ2-5; 7 bases agree with TRBD1. This CDR3 region has 14 residues. V shed 3 bases and J 2 bases; nucleotides not matched to a gene: 3. Germline V lookup: CDR1 LNHDA, CDR2 SQIVND (reference sequence). The CDR3 DNA sequence: TGTGCCAGTAGTATGGGGACAGAACAAGAGACCCAGTACTTC. Its protein product is CASSMGTEQETQYF.

This clone has a single count. The chain links TRBV6-5 to TRBJ2-3; 7 bases line up with TRBD1. The CDR3 sequence is 15 residues long. CDR1 is MNHEY and CDR2 is SVGAGI in the germline V gene. V shed 5 bases and J 3 bases; nucleotides not matched to a gene: 8. CDR3 amino acids: CASSPPRGWTDTQYF. The CDR3 DNA reads as TGTGCCAGCAGTCCCCCCAGGGGGTGGACAGATACGCAGTATTTT.

The rearrangement uses TRBV12-3 or TRBV12-4 and TRBJ1-1, with TRBD1 as a possible D gene (5 bases). The CDR3 has 13 residues. Trimming took 4 bases from V and 5 from J, leaving 11 bases between them. The CDR3 DNA follows: TGTGCCAGCAGTTCCCAGGGTGCGACTGAAGCTTTCTTT. Residues: CASSSQGATEAFF.

The V call is TRBV6-6, the J call TRBJ2-3; D might be TRBD1 (5 bases). The V end lost 4 bases, the J end lost 2 bases, and 13 bases lay between the germline ends. This CDR3 comprises 15 residues. Per germline, CDR1 MNHNY and CDR2 SVGAGI (reference sequence). CDR3 in DNA: TGTGCCAGCAGTTCCCTGGCAGGGTCCACAGATACGCAGTATTTT. Its protein is CASSSLAGSTDTQYF.

The rearrangement links TRBV5-6 to TRBJ1-1, with TRBD1 identical over 8 bases. The trim removed 3 bases at V and 11 bases at J, leaving 9 bases unmatched. Germline lookup yields CDR1 SGHDT and CDR2 YYEEEE. The CDR3 contains 13 residues. The chain's CDR3 is CASSSPDRVGAFF. DNA of the CDR3: TGTGCCAGCAGCTCCCCGGACAGGGTGGGCGCTTTCTTT.